This T cell receptor beta chain originates from a study of T cell responses to AZD1222 COVID-19 vaccine. General study findings and limits: After two AZD1222 doses, spike-specific TCR breadth and depth rose versus day 0.

The method was immunoSEQ multiplex PCR; TCRdb's version includes in-frame clones alone and lacks a portion of them. The sample carries about 120,000 clones, around 86% recorded once. On this clone: Its antigen is unidentified.

The junction had 8 bases not matched to a gene; V was cut back by 4 bases and J by 7 bases. CDR3 length: 15 residues. Germline V gives CDR1 SGHDT, CDR2 YYEEEE. The sequence came from an adult in good health. V is TRBV5-6 and J is TRBJ2-3, with TRBD2 identical over 11 bases. Sequencing was performed on peripheral blood, taken on day 0 of AZD1222 vaccination. CDR3 nucleotides: TGTGCCAGCAGCCGAGAGAGACTAGCGGGACATACGCAGTATTTT. This translates into CASSRERLAGHTQYF.